This TCR beta chain was captured in a study of T-cell memory formation after mild COVID-19. Study in general: Clusters were largely donor specific. The study, taken as a whole, reports: Whether second-wave clones peaking at day 37 were SARS-CoV-2 specific went unconfirmed.

A few counts support this clonotype. Its matching antigen is unknown. CDR3 size: 12 residues. Germline V gives CDR1 SGHTA, CDR2 FQGNSA. V lost 6 bases to trimming and J lost 10 bases, with 10 bases between them. In TCRdb, the 5' RACE reads were re-called with MiXCR into one record per CDR3 protein. The sample records roughly 400,000 distinct CDR3 sequences, approximately 19% being singletons. This chain joins TRBV7-2 and TRBJ1-6, with D uncertain. Sequencing input: PBMCs or a T cell subset sorted from them (not recorded which). This receptor was identified in a man in his late teens or twenties who had mild COVID-19 (a few samples of this study predate the infection). Cell type and time point are not known. CDR3 region: CASSPVDSPLHF. CDR3 in DNA: TGTGCCAGCAGTCCGGTCGACTCACCCCTCCACTTT.